These T cell receptor beta chains were read from a single sample in a study of neoadjuvant anti-PD-1 for oral cavity cancer. TCRdb keeps only in-frame clones here, not all; method: immunoSEQ multiplex PCR. The sample yields some 15,000 clones, approximately 70% seen once. The sample was PBMCs, taken before nivolumab (anti-PD-1) treatment. The source of these receptors is a person between 40 and 85 years old with oral cavity squamous cell carcinoma. Both conserved end residues are part of each CDR3. A D gene is named only where the DNA matches it firmly. The size field is filled for only some rows; it gives once, few, many or a size class.

v_gene	j_gene	d_gene	abundance	CDR3nt	CDR3aa
TRBV9	TRBJ2-2	NA	few	TGTGCCAGCAGCCCTCGGACTGGATCGAACACCGGGGAGCTGTTTTTT	CASSPRTGSNTGELFF
TRBV10-2	TRBJ1-5	TRBD1	NA	TGCGCCAGCAGTGAGTCGACGTTCACAGGGGGTAACCAGCCCCAGCATTTT	CASSESTFTGGNQPQHF
TRBV19	TRBJ2-4	NA	NA	TGTGCCAGTAGTATGGGTCGGGTGGAAAACATTCAGTACTTC	CASSMGRVENIQYF
TRBV6-1	TRBJ1-4	TRBD1	NA	TGTGCCAGCAGTGTGGGGTTGACAGGGGGGCGCACTAATGAAAAACTGTTTTTT	CASSVGLTGGRTNEKLFF
TRBV15	TRBJ1-5	NA	NA	TGTGCCACCAGCAGAGATGATCAGCCCCAGCATTTT	CATSRDDQPQHF
TRBV27	TRBJ1-1	TRBD1	NA	TGTGCCAGCAGTTTCAGGGGGCGAGGCACTGAAGCTTTCTTT	CASSFRGRGTEAFF
TRBV27	TRBJ2-2	NA	NA	TGTGCCAGCATCAACTTCTCCGGAAGGCCCGGGGAGCTGTTTTTT	CASINFSGRPGELFF
TRBV19	TRBJ1-5	NA	NA	TGTGCCAGTAGTATAGGTAGGGGGATGCCCCAGCATTTT	CASSIGRGMPQHF
TRBV10-2	TRBJ2-2	NA	few	TGCGCCAGCAGGGGAGTAGCTGACACCGGGGAGCTGTTTTTT	CASRGVADTGELFF
TRBV6-1	TRBJ1-2	NA	NA	TGTGCCAGCAGTGAGCACGGAGATGGCTACACCTTC	CASSEHGDGYTF
TRBV4-1	TRBJ1-2	TRBD1	few	TGCGCCAGCAGCCCAGGGGGGTATGGCTACACCTTC	CASSPGGYGYTF
TRBV5-1	TRBJ1-2	NA	NA	TGCGCCAGCTCAACCAGGGCAGGGAACGGCTACACCTTC	CASSTRAGNGYTF
TRBV6-6	TRBJ2-7	NA	NA	TGTGCCAGCAGTTACTCGACAGAGCAGTACTTC	CASSYSTEQYF
TRBV10-1	TRBJ2-1	TRBD2	few	TGCGCCAGCAGCTCTAGCGGGAGTATCGATGAGCAGTTCTTC	CASSSSGSIDEQFF
TRBV10-2	TRBJ2-7	NA	once	TGCGCCAGCAGTGCGGGTCGGAGCCTCGAGCAGTACTTC	CASSAGRSLEQYF
TRBV28	TRBJ1-1	NA	once	TGTGCCAGCATCAGACTGGGGGGTGAAGCTTTCTTT	CASIRLGGEAFF
TRBV15	TRBJ2-5	TRBD2	NA	TGTGCCACCAGCGGCGGACTAGCGGGTTTCGAGACCCAGTACTTC	CATSGGLAGFETQYF
TRBV7-9	TRBJ1-1	TRBD1	NA	TGTGCCAGCAGCTTAGTACCGAGGACAGGAAGGGAAGAAGCTTTCTTT	CASSLVPRTGREEAFF
TRBV19	TRBJ1-5	TRBD1	NA	TGTGCCAGTCAGGGAGGGACAGCGGGGTTGCATCAGCCCCAGCATTTT	CASQGGTAGLHQPQHF
TRBV11-2	TRBJ2-5	NA	NA	TGTGCCAGCAGCCCGGACAGTCCTCAAGAGACCCAGTACTTC	CASSPDSPQETQYF
TRBV5-1	TRBJ2-7	NA	NA	TGCGCCAGCAGCTTAACAGGGGAGGGATACGAGCAGTACTTC	CASSLTGEGYEQYF
TRBV19	TRBJ2-3	TRBD2	NA	TGTGCCAGTAGGCCCTCTATAGCGGGGGGTCGCACAGATACGCAGTATTTT	CASRPSIAGGRTDTQYF
TRBV11-2	TRBJ2-3	NA	NA	TGTGCCAGCAGCTTAGGTGGGGGGAACACAGATACGCAGTATTTT	CASSLGGGNTDTQYF
TRBV28	TRBJ1-1	TRBD1	NA	TGTCCAACTGGACAGGTGAACACTGAAGCTTTCTTT	CPTGQVNTEAFF
TRBV30	TRBJ1-1	NA	NA	TGTGCCTGGAGTGTCCGGTATGGAGCTTTCTTT	CAWSVRYGAFF
TRBV2	TRBJ1-2	NA	NA	TGTGCCAGCAGGCAGGGACAAAGTAACTATGGCTACACCTTC	CASRQGQSNYGYTF
TRBV4-1	TRBJ1-2	NA	few	TGCGCCAGCAGCCAAGCTCTGGGCAGGGGATTCTCTGGCTACACCTTC	CASSQALGRGFSGYTF
TRBV2	TRBJ1-3	NA	once	TGTGCCAGCAGTGGGGACAGAAACACCATATATTTT	CASSGDRNTIYF
TRBV2	TRBJ1-2	NA	NA	TGTGCCAGCAGCACAGGGAGAAACTATGGCTACACCTTC	CASSTGRNYGYTF
TRBV19	TRBJ2-1	TRBD2	NA	TGTGCCAGTAAACTAGCGGGCGGGAATGAGCAGTTCTTC	CASKLAGGNEQFF
TRBV5-1	TRBJ2-5	TRBD2	NA	TGCGCCAGCAGCTTGACCCCTCAAGCGGGAGTTGGGGAGACCCAGTACTTC	CASSLTPQAGVGETQYF
TRBV5-4	TRBJ1-4	NA	NA	TGTGCCAGCAGCTTGGGGGGCGGGCAGATTAATGAAAAACTGTTTTTT	CASSLGGGQINEKLFF
TRBV30	TRBJ1-4	NA	NA	TGTGCCTGGACCTCTGGAAGCGGTGAAAAACTGTTTTTT	CAWTSGSGEKLFF
TRBV5-4	TRBJ1-2	NA	NA	TGTGCCAGCAGCCCTAACCCGACAGGACGGGTCTACACCTTC	CASSPNPTGRVYTF
TRBV12-5	TRBJ1-1	NA	NA	TGTGCTAGTGGTTTGCTGGGCAGTGGCACTGAAGCTTTCTTT	CASGLLGSGTEAFF
TRBV30	TRBJ2-7	NA	NA	TGTGCCTGGAACAGGGAGAACTACGAGCAGTACTTC	CAWNRENYEQYF
TRBV20-1	TRBJ1-2	NA	NA	TGCAGTGTGACGGCAAACTATGGCTACACCTTC	CSVTANYGYTF
TRBV4-1	TRBJ2-1	TRBD1	NA	TGCGCCAGCAGCCAAGGGACAGGTCGCAATGAGCAGTTCTTC	CASSQGTGRNEQFF
TRBV27	TRBJ2-7	NA	few	TGTGCCAGCAGTTTGGAACGGGGGCACTACGAGCAGTACTTC	CASSLERGHYEQYF
TRBV6-1	TRBJ2-7	TRBD1	NA	TGTGCCAGCGGACAGGGGGGGTACGAGCAGTACTTC	CASGQGGYEQYF
TRBV5-1	TRBJ2-3	NA	NA	TGCGCCAGCAGCTTGCTTACTGACACAGATACGCAGTATTTT	CASSLLTDTDTQYF
TRBV2	TRBJ1-4	NA	NA	TGTGCCAGCACCCTAACACCGACTAATGAAAAACTGTTTTTT	CASTLTPTNEKLFF
TRBV6-1	TRBJ1-3	TRBD1	medium-sized	TGTGCCGGCCGTCTCGAGACAGGGCAAAACACCATATATTTT	CAGRLETGQNTIYF
TRBV5-4	TRBJ1-4	NA	NA	TGTGCCAGCAGCGTACGGGGAGGGGAAAAACTGTTTTTT	CASSVRGGEKLFF
TRBV11-2	TRBJ2-3	TRBD2	NA	TGTGCCAGCACCGCGGCGGGGGACACAGATACGCAGTATTTT	CASTAAGDTDTQYF
TRBV11-3	TRBJ2-1	NA	NA	TGTGCCAGCAGCTTAGATCAAGGGGGTACGGGGTTCCCAAATGAGCAGTTCTTC	CASSLDQGGTGFPNEQFF
TRBV11-1	TRBJ2-7	TRBD1	NA	TGTGCCAGCAGCCCCAGGACAGGGGATGAGCAGTACTTC	CASSPRTGDEQYF
TRBV27	TRBJ2-5	NA	NA	TGTGCCAGCAGTCTAGACTCCCAAGAGACCCAGTACTTC	CASSLDSQETQYF
TRBV27	TRBJ1-5	TRBD1	NA	TGTGCCAGCAGGAATGCAGGACAGGGCAGTCAGCCCCAGCATTTT	CASRNAGQGSQPQHF
TRBV5-4	TRBJ2-1	NA	NA	TGTGCCAGCAGCTTGTCCGGGGGCCCAACGTACAATGAGCAGTTCTTC	CASSLSGGPTYNEQFF
TRBV5-1	TRBJ1-6	NA	NA	TGCGCCAGCAGCTTGGTTTCCGGGGACTCCCATAATTCACCCCTCCACTTT	CASSLVSGDSHNSPLHF
TRBV7-9	TRBJ1-5	NA	NA	TGTGCCAGCAGCTTAGGCCCGGGGTTCAATCAGCCCCAGCATTTT	CASSLGPGFNQPQHF